This T cell receptor (beta chain) derives from a study of T-cell memory formation after mild COVID-19. The overall study: Each donor largely had its own TCR clusters. General study points: Shrinking CD4+ clones were chiefly CM and EM; CD8+ ones were chiefly EMRA. Pre-infection memory held some responding clones, suggesting pre-existing cross-reactive T cells responded.

The CDR3 runs to 13 residues. Germline V gene sequence: CDR1 DFQATT, CDR2 SNEGSKA (reference sequence). V shed 4 bases and J shed 3 bases, with 10 bases lying between them. Regarding this clonotype: Its antigen is currently unknown.

With constant-segment primers, 5'RACE yielded cDNA libraries of TCR alpha and TCR beta that carried sample barcodes and UMIs. TCRdb used MiXCR to reprocess the 5' RACE reads, holding one entry per CDR3 protein. The top ten clones hold over 20% of a sample with about 320,000 distinct CDR3 sequences, 14% of them seen once. This chain connects TRBV20-1 to TRBJ2-1; no firm D call. This receptor was taken from a man aged 18 to 29 who had mild COVID-19 (a few samples of this study predate the infection). Cell type and time point are not known. The sequenced sample was PBMCs or a T cell subset sorted from them (not recorded which). CDR3 in DNA: TGCAGTGCTATGACTCCCCGCTACAATGAGCAGTTCTTC. Amino acid sequence: CSAMTPRYNEQFF.